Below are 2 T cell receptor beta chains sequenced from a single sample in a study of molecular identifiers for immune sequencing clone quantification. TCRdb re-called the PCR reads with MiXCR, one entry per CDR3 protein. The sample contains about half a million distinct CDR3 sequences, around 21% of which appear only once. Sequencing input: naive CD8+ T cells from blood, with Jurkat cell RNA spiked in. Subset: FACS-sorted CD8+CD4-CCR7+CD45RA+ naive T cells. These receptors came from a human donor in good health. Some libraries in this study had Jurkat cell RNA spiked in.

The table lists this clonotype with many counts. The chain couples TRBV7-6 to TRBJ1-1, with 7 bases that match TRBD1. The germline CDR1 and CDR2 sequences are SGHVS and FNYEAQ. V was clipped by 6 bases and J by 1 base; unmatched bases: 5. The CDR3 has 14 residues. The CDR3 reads CASSQGTANTEAFF. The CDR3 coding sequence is TGTGCCAGCAGTCAAGGGACAGCGAACACTGAAGCTTTCTTT.

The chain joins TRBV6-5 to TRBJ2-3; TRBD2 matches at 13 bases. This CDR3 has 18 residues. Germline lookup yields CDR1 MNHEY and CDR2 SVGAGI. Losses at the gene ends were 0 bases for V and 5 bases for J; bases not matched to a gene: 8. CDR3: CASSYSIGLAGAVDTQYF. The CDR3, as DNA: TGTGCCAGCAGTTACTCGATCGGACTAGCGGGAGCGGTAGATACGCAGTATTTT.